This T cell receptor beta chain is drawn from a study of neurological immune-mediated disorders. Whole-study context: There were roughly 35 multiple sclerosis patients. Of these, roughly 30 had relapsing-remitting MS and 3 had secondary progressive MS.

Notes on the study in general: When the repertoires were grouped phylogenetically, those of 18 of the 34 multiple sclerosis patients came together in a single cluster of related CDR3 sequences, which points to a possible repertoire-level signature. TCR clonal expansion peaked in HTLV-1-associated myelopathy patients and was lowest in multiple sclerosis patients.

The cDNA was synthesized by 5'RACE incorporating 10-nucleotide random UMIs. TCRdb re-called the 5' RACE reads with MiXCR, one entry per CDR3 protein. The sample contains approximately 80,000 distinct CDR3 sequences, 5.8% of which appear only once. As to time point: longitudinal time-point 2. This CDR3 contains 11 residues. The germline V and J ends were trimmed by 6 bases and 4 bases, with 7 bases remaining between them. Germline CDR1 reads DFQATT; CDR2 reads SNEGSKA (reference sequence). Worth noting for this clonotype: Its antigen remains unidentified.

This receptor was identified in a woman aged 55-75 years with multiple sclerosis. The J gene is TRBJ1-3, the V gene TRBV20-1; D is unclear. The sequenced sample consisted of PBMCs. The CDR3 sequence: CSARRGNTIYF. The CDR3 DNA reads as TGCAGTGCCCGTCGGGGAAACACCATATATTTT.